Each of the 29 T cell receptor beta chains below was sequenced from the same sample in a study of T cells in Graves' hyperthyroidism and ophthalmopathy. Amplification targeted TCR beta CDR3 regions from RNA transcripts. The HTBI primer set served for first-round RT-PCR of the TCR CDR3. One entry per CDR3 protein, called by TCRdb with MiXCR from the multiplex PCR reads. The table lists some 510,000 distinct CDR3 sequences, more than 45% of them singletons. What was sequenced was peripheral blood or thyroid tissue (not recorded which). The origin of the receptors is a woman younger than 35 with Graves' hyperthyroidism.

Many counts were recorded for this clonotype. The chain joins TRBV2 to TRBJ2-5; D not certain. Trimming left V 0 bases short and J 4 bases short, with 12 bases between. From germline, CDR1 is SNHLY and CDR2 FYNNEI. The CDR3 is 15 residues long. CDR3 residues: CASSEALVHVETQYF. The CDR3, as DNA: TGTGCCAGCAGTGAAGCGCTGGTACACGTAGAGACCCAGTACTTC. The full variable domain, with the rest looked up from reference TRBV2 and TRBJ2-5, is EPEVTQTPSHQVTQMGQEVILRCVPISNHLYFYWYRQILGQKVEFLVSFYNNEISEKSEIFDDQFSVERPDGSNFTLKIRSTKLEDSAMYFCASSEALVHVETQYFGPGTRLLVL.

This chain joins TRBV7-9 and TRBJ2-7; tentative D call: TRBD2 (6 bases). The CDR3 is made up of 14 amino acids. From germline, CDR1 is SEHNR and CDR2 FQNEAQ (reference sequence). Trimming stripped 6 bases from V and 6 bases from J, with 18 bases between. This CDR3 reads CASREGQGNAEQYF. DNA of the CDR3: TGTGCCAGCAGGGAGGGCCAGGGCAACGCCGAGCAGTACTTC.

The V gene is TRBV7-2, the J gene TRBJ1-2; D not resolved. The ends were cut back, 5 bases at V and 6 bases at J, with 16 bases in the middle. Germline V CDR1 and CDR2: SGHTA, FQGNSA. CDR3 length: 14 residues. CDR3 in DNA: TGTGCCAGCAGCGTTCGTTTGGGCCGCGATGGCTACACCTTC. As protein: CASSVRLGRDGYTF.

The V gene is TRBV7-8, the J gene TRBJ1-2; 7 nucleotides align to TRBD1. The CDR3 runs to 13 residues. Germline CDR1 SGHVS, CDR2 FQNEAQ. Trimming took 6 bases from V and 10 from J; bases not matched to a gene: 11. CDR3 loop: CASSPWTGLDYTF. CDR3 sequence (DNA): TGTGCCAGCAGTCCCTGGACAGGTTTGGACTACACCTTC.

This clonotype was observed many times. The V call is TRBV2, the J call TRBJ1-1; no clear D. The CDR3 runs to 14 residues. Germline values: CDR1 SNHLY, CDR2 FYNNEI. The V end lost 6 bases, the J end lost 1 base, and 12 bases lay between the germline ends. CDR3 residues: CASRKGIGNTEAFF. The CDR3 coding sequence is TGTGCCAGCAGGAAAGGGATTGGGAACACTGAAGCTTTCTTT.

J is TRBJ1-6 and V is TRBV25-1; D is possibly TRBD1 (6 bases). V gave up 6 bases and J gave up 3 bases, with 21 bases separating them. The CDR3 totals 18 residues. Germline V gives CDR1 MGHDK, CDR2 SYGVNS. The DNA of the CDR3 is TGTGCCAGCAGCTCCCCCGCAGGGGCTCAGCGCTATAATTCACCCCTCCACTTT. It is translated as CASSSPAGAQRYNSPLHF.

This rearrangement joins TRBV2 to TRBJ2-2; D may be TRBD2 (6 bases). The CDR3 consists of 15 residues. The germline V gene encodes CDR1 SNHLY and CDR2 FYNNEI. V was shortened by 5 bases and J by 1 base, with 11 bases between the two germline ends. The CDR3 is CASSTRTKNTGELFF. The CDR3 region has the DNA TGTGCCAGCAGTACACGGACTAAGAACACCGGGGAGCTGTTTTTT.

This clonotype was counted between two and nine times. The chain recombines TRBV7-9 with TRBJ1-5; no definite D call. The CDR3 extends over 15 amino acids. Per germline, CDR1 SEHNR and CDR2 FQNEAQ (reference sequence). The V and J ends lost 5 bases and 0 bases respectively, with 11 bases between them. The CDR3 spells CASSRDNYSNQPQHF. The CDR3 DNA reads TGTGCCAGCAGCCGCGACAATTATAGCAATCAGCCCCAGCATTTT. Supplemented by reference TRBV7-9 and TRBJ1-5, the full variable domain reads DTGVSQNPRHKITKRGQNVTFRCDPISEHNRLYWYRQTLGQGPEFLTYFQNEAQLEKSRLLSDRFSAERPKGSFSTLEIQRTEQGDSAMYLCASSRDNYSNQPQHFGDGTRLSIL.

This chain uses TRBV7-9 with TRBJ1-6, with no clear D. CDR3 length equals 12 residues. CDR1 SEHNR and CDR2 FQNEAQ come from the germline V gene (reference sequence). V was trimmed by 6 bases and J by 15 bases, leaving 15 bases between them. DNA of the CDR3: TGTGCCAGCAGTGAAGGGAGACGGGGCCTCCACTTT. Protein sequence: CASSEGRRGLHF. Supplemented by reference TRBV7-9 and TRBJ1-6, the full variable domain reads DTGVSQNPRHKITKRGQNVTFRCDPISEHNRLYWYRQTLGQGPEFLTYFQNEAQLEKSRLLSDRFSAERPKGSFSTLEIQRTEQGDSAMYLCASSEGRRGLHFGNGTRLTVT.

There are many counts of this clonotype. The rearrangement uses TRBV24-1 and TRBJ1-1; D perhaps matches TRBD1 (5 bases). The CDR3 length is 11 residues. V was cut by 7 bases and J by 4 bases, with 6 bases left in between. Germline V CDR1 and CDR2: KGHDR, SFDVKD. This CDR3 is CATSGGTEAFF. The CDR3 bases are TGTGCCACCAGCGGGGGCACTGAAGCTTTCTTT.

With regard to this clonotype: This is likely a read error, given that the CDR3 carries no conserved phenylalanine or tryptophan at its end. The rearrangement links TRBV2 to TRBJ1-5, with TRBD1 identical over 7 bases. This CDR3 is 15 amino acids long. Per the germline V gene, CDR1 is SNHLY and CDR2 is FYNNEI. CDR3 coding DNA: TGTGCCAGCAGCCTGGACAGGTTAAGCAATCAGTCCCAGCATTTA. The encoded protein is CASSLDRLSNQSQHL.

This clonotype showed up just a few times. This chain links TRBV20-1 with TRBJ1-2, with 9 bases lining up with TRBD1. The V and J ends lost 5 bases and 8 bases, in that order; junction bases with no gene match: 6. CDR1 and CDR2 (germline): DFQATT, SNEGSKA (reference sequence). The CDR3 spans 12 residues. CDR3 in amino acids: CSASRQGEGYTF. For the CDR3, the DNA is TGCAGTGCTTCGAGACAGGGGGAAGGCTACACCTTC.

The rearrangement joins TRBV7-9 to TRBJ2-6, with TRBD1 identical over 10 bases. This CDR3 contains 18 residues. With 6 bases clipped from V and 0 bases from J, the junction kept 8 bases outside the gene matches. Germline CDR1 is SEHNR and CDR2 is FQNEAQ (reference sequence). This chain's CDR3 is CASSSRTGGVSGANVLTF. CDR3 DNA sequence: TGTGCCAGCAGTTCAAGGACAGGGGGGGTCTCTGGGGCCAACGTCCTGACTTTC.

The chain uses TRBV15 and TRBJ1-2, with D tentatively TRBD1 (5 bases). The ends were cut back, 3 bases at V and 4 bases at J, with 12 bases in the middle. Germline CDR1 LNHNV, CDR2 YYDKDF (reference sequence). The CDR3 runs 14 residues. Here the CDR3 DNA reads TGTGCCACCAGCAGCATGGACACGCTCTATGGCTACACCTTC. This gives the protein CATSSMDTLYGYTF.

A word on this clonotype: This is likely a read error, given that the CDR3 carries no conserved phenylalanine or tryptophan at its end. The chain is built from TRBV13 and TRBJ1-1; D remains unclear. This CDR3 has 14 residues. Germline loops: CDR1 PRHDT, CDR2 FYEKMQ (reference sequence). V dropped 5 bases and J dropped 1 base, with 11 bases sitting between them. CDR3 region: CASSEHEQNTEAFL. The DNA of the CDR3 is TGTGCCAGCAGCGAACACGAACAGAACACTGAAGCTTTCCTT.

This clonotype has more than one count but fewer than ten. This sequence joins TRBV7-9 and TRBJ1-4; no firm D call. V lost 7 bases and J 6 bases, leaving 12 bases between the germline ends. Germline V CDR1 and CDR2: SEHNR, FQNEAQ (reference sequence). This CDR3 contains 13 residues. The CDR3 DNA sequence: TGTGCCAGCAAATCCCCCACAGATGAAAAACTGTTTTTT. Translation: CASKSPTDEKLFF. Supplemented by reference TRBV7-9 and TRBJ1-4, the full variable domain reads DTGVSQNPRHKITKRGQNVTFRCDPISEHNRLYWYRQTLGQGPEFLTYFQNEAQLEKSRLLSDRFSAERPKGSFSTLEIQRTEQGDSAMYLCASKSPTDEKLFFGSGTQLSVL.

The rearrangement uses TRBV7-2 and TRBJ2-7; unclear D gene. CDR1 is SGHTA, CDR2 FQGNSA, per germline. The V and J ends lost 5 bases and 7 bases respectively, with 9 bases between them. The CDR3 length is 11 residues. This chain's CDR3 is CASSRSMEQYF. As DNA, the CDR3 is TGTGCCAGCAGCCGATCGATGGAGCAGTACTTC.

This clonotype was recorded many times. The chain employs TRBV25-1 and TRBJ2-5, with a possible D match to TRBD1 (6 bases). Germline CDR1 and CDR2: MGHDK and SYGVNS. V lost 6 bases to trimming and J lost 5 bases, with 13 bases between them. This CDR3 region has 13 residues. CDR3 nucleotide sequence: TGTGCCAGCAGCGTCGGGGACATTGAGACCCAGTACTTC. Protein product: CASSVGDIETQYF.

This clonotype was seen a few times. J is TRBJ2-5 and V is TRBV7-2; 13 positions match TRBD2. CDR1 is SGHTA and CDR2 is FQGNSA in the germline V gene. The CDR3 totals 16 residues. J lost 1 base, V lost 5 bases, and 4 bases had no gene match. CDR3 sequence (DNA): TGTGCCAGCAGCGCCGGGACTAGCGGGGCCCAAGAGACCCAGTACTTC. Amino acids: CASSAGTSGAQETQYF.

This chain joins TRBV6-6 and TRBJ2-7; TRBD2 matches at 8 bases. In germline, CDR1 is MNHNY, CDR2 SVGAGI (reference sequence). J lost 3 bases, V lost 4 bases, and 8 bases had no gene match. This CDR3 spans 15 amino acids. The CDR3 is CASSSPTSEIYEQYF. The CDR3 bases are TGTGCCAGCAGTTCACCGACTAGCGAAATCTACGAGCAGTACTTC.

This clonotype was picked up a small number of times. The V call is TRBV2, the J call TRBJ1-2, with 7 positions matching TRBD1. CDR1 is SNHLY and CDR2 is FYNNEI in the germline V gene. Trimming removed 5 bases from V and 6 bases from J; junction bases left unmatched: 9. The CDR3 totals 14 residues. The CDR3 here is CASSQTGFQNGYTF. CDR3 nucleotides: TGTGCCAGCAGTCAGACAGGGTTTCAGAATGGCTACACCTTC.

This rearrangement joins TRBV25-1 to TRBJ1-1; 9 bases align to TRBD1. The V gene end was trimmed by 8 bases and the J gene end by 3 bases; junction bases not matched to a gene: 7. Per the germline V gene, CDR1 is MGHDK and CDR2 is SYGVNS. This CDR3 has 14 amino acids. DNA for the CDR3: TGTGCCAGCGTCCTTGACAGGGGGGACACTGAAGCTTTCTTT. Protein sequence: CASVLDRGDTEAFF. Together with reference TRBV25-1 and TRBJ1-1, the CDR3 gives the full variable domain: EADIYQTPRYLVIGTGKKITLECSQTMGHDKMYWYQQDPGMELHLIHYSYGVNSTEKGDLSSESTVSRIRTEHFPLTLESARPSHTSQYLCASVLDRGDTEAFFGQGTRLTVV.

The chain joins TRBV10-3 to TRBJ1-5, with D unclear. Germline V gene lookup returns CDR1 ENHRY and CDR2 SYGVKD. V lost 10 bases, J lost 9 bases, and 19 bases lay in between. The length of the CDR3 is 13 residues. Here the CDR3 DNA reads TGTGCCACTAGCGCCGACAATGAGGTGCCCCAGCATTTT. Its translation is CATSADNEVPQHF.

This chain connects TRBV15 to TRBJ1-1; TRBD1 might be the D (6 bases). V gave up 5 bases and J gave up 5 bases, with 18 bases separating them. The CDR3 spans 15 residues. Germline CDR1 reads LNHNV; CDR2 reads YYDKDF (reference sequence). CDR3 in DNA: TGTGCCACCAGCGGGGACCAGGGGCGGCGGACTGAAGCTTTCTTT. Translation gives CATSGDQGRRTEAFF.

This clonotype was seen repeatedly, ten times or more. The V call is TRBV2, the J call TRBJ1-1, with D uncertain. Germline V gene data show CDR1 as SNHLY and CDR2 as FYNNEI. This CDR3 spans 15 amino acids. Deletions cut 2 bases from V and 6 bases from J, with 16 bases between. CDR3 loop: CASSESLLRGSEAFF. The CDR3, as DNA: TGTGCCAGCAGTGAATCCCTACTACGAGGCTCTGAAGCTTTCTTT.

The CDR3 spells CASSFVGQGGTEAFF. CDR3 in DNA: TGTGCCAGCAGTTTTGTAGGACAGGGAGGCACTGAAGCTTTCTTT. The J gene is TRBJ1-1, the V gene TRBV2; TRBD1 matches at 8 bases. This CDR3 is built from 15 residues. Per the germline V gene, CDR1 is SNHLY and CDR2 is FYNNEI. With 5 bases clipped from V and 4 bases from J, the junction kept 9 bases outside the gene matches. Complete variable domain (other parts from reference TRBV2 and TRBJ1-1): EPEVTQTPSHQVTQMGQEVILRCVPISNHLYFYWYRQILGQKVEFLVSFYNNEISEKSEIFDDQFSVERPDGSNFTLKIRSTKLEDSAMYFCASSFVGQGGTEAFFGQGTRLTVV.

This clonotype was observed a few times. The V gene is TRBV7-3, the J gene TRBJ1-1; D might be TRBD1 (5 bases). Per the germline V gene, CDR1 is SGHTA and CDR2 is FQGTGA. The CDR3 is 13 residues long. Deletions cut 4 bases from V and 10 bases from J, with 16 bases between. The CDR3 spells CASSSPGGLGAFF. The CDR3 nucleotides are TGTGCCAGCAGCTCTCCGGGGGGATTGGGAGCTTTCTTT.

This clonotype has just a few counts. The chain employs TRBV7-9 and TRBJ1-5; D is perhaps TRBD1 (5 bases). CDR3 length: 18 amino acids. Germline lookup yields CDR1 SEHNR and CDR2 FQNEAQ (reference sequence). Deletions cut 5 bases from V and 1 base from J, with 21 bases between. The CDR3 nucleotides read TGTGCCAGCAGCGCAGGCGGGACCTCGTCCCCGAGCAATCAGCCCCAGCATTTT. It specifies CASSAGGTSSPSNQPQHF.

As regards this clonotype: Relative to the germline gene, one junction end is altered; a read error may explain this. The chain is built from TRBV7-2 and TRBJ2-7, with TRBD2 identical over 9 bases. Germline values: CDR1 SGHTA, CDR2 FQGNSA. CDR3 length equals 14 residues. This CDR3 reads CASSIAGAPDEQYF. The CDR3 DNA follows: TGTGCCAGCAGCATAGCGGGAGCCCCGGACGAGCAGTACTTC.